One and the same sample provided the 24 T cell receptor beta chains below, sequenced in a study of T-cell memory formation after mild COVID-19. One entry per CDR3 protein results from TCRdb running MiXCR on the 5' RACE reads. Here the sample spans about 190,000 distinct CDR3 sequences, 15% to 20% being singletons. What was sequenced was PBMCs or a T cell subset sorted from them (not recorded which). The receptors stem from an adult woman who had mild COVID-19 (a few samples of this study predate the infection). Cell type and time point are not known.

The rearrangement links TRBV12-3 or TRBV12-4 to TRBJ1-1; D gene ambiguous. Trimming took 3 bases from V and 6 from J, leaving 14 bases between them. The CDR3 loop spans 14 amino acids. CDR3 coding DNA: TGTGCCAGCAGTTTGCAGGCGGTGAGACCTGAAGCTTTCTTT. Its protein is CASSLQAVRPEAFF.

This clonotype has more than one count but fewer than ten. Here the CDR3 DNA reads TGTGCCAGCAGCCATGGAAACGGCGGCACTGAAGCTTTCTTT. Amino acids: CASSHGNGGTEAFF. The rearrangement joins TRBV7-2 to TRBJ1-1; no definite D call. The CDR3 is made up of 14 amino acids. V dropped 5 bases and J dropped 4 bases, with 14 bases sitting between them. Germline V gives CDR1 SGHTA, CDR2 FQGNSA.

This clonotype has only a few counts. The gene calls are TRBV20-1 and TRBJ2-1, with D unresolved. Germline CDR1 and CDR2: DFQATT and SNEGSKA (reference sequence). The length of the CDR3 is 16 residues. The ends were cut back, 0 bases at V and 3 bases at J, with 15 bases in the middle. The CDR3 DNA is TGCAGTGCTAGAGATTCGGGCCTAGAGGTCTACAATGAGCAGTTCTTC. Translation gives CSARDSGLEVYNEQFF.

This clonotype was counted at least ten times. This sequence joins TRBV4-1 and TRBJ2-7, with 7 positions matching TRBD2. In germline, CDR1 is MGHRA, CDR2 YSYEKL. The CDR3 runs 16 residues. The ends lost 1 base at V and 2 bases at J; junction bases unmatched: 8. DNA of the CDR3: TGCGCCAGCAGCCAAGCCCTCAGGGCGGGGGCCTACGAGCAGTACTTC. Translation gives CASSQALRAGAYEQYF.

V is TRBV20-1 and J is TRBJ1-3; no definite D call. Per the germline V gene, CDR1 is DFQATT and CDR2 is SNEGSKA (reference sequence). Trimming took off 8 bases at V and 0 bases at J, with 11 bases between the two ends. The CDR3 length is 13 residues. The chain's CDR3 is CSTRQPSGNTIYF. The CDR3 DNA follows: TGCAGTACCCGACAACCCTCTGGAAACACCATATATTTT.

In its sample, this clonotype was seen a few times. The rearrangement uses TRBV7-9 and TRBJ2-5; the match to TRBD1 covers 7 bases. The germline V gene encodes CDR1 SEHNR and CDR2 FQNEAQ (reference sequence). V lost 6 bases to trimming and J lost 2 bases; unmatched junction nucleotides: 9. The CDR3 totals 15 residues. CDR3 in amino acids: CASSHRDSLQETQYF. DNA for the CDR3: TGTGCCAGCAGTCACAGGGACAGTCTGCAAGAGACCCAGTACTTC. Filled out from reference TRBV7-9 and TRBJ2-5, the complete variable domain reads DTGVSQNPRHKITKRGQNVTFRCDPISEHNRLYWYRQTLGQGPEFLTYFQNEAQLEKSRLLSDRFSAERPKGSFSTLEIQRTEQGDSAMYLCASSHRDSLQETQYFGPGTRLLVL.

V is TRBV4-2 and J is TRBJ1-3; the match to TRBD1 covers 8 bases. This CDR3 has 16 amino acids. From germline, CDR1 is LGHNA and CDR2 YNFKEQ. V dropped 1 base and J dropped 2; count of bases not matched to a gene: 4. The CDR3 loop is CASSQVVQGAGNTIYF. DNA of the CDR3: TGTGCCAGCAGCCAAGTAGTACAGGGGGCTGGAAACACCATATATTTT.

The table lists this clonotype with a few counts. The rearrangement joins TRBV5-1 to TRBJ1-2, with 9 bases fitting TRBD1. The CDR3 extends over 17 amino acids. The V gene's germline CDR1 is SGHRS and CDR2 YFSETQ. V lost 0 bases, J lost 4 bases, and 10 bases stayed unmatched. In DNA, the CDR3 is TGCGCCAGCAGCTTGGTGGGGACCGGACAGGGGTCCTATGGCTACACCTTC. It translates to CASSLVGTGQGSYGYTF.

There are a few counts of this clonotype. The V and J genes are TRBV19 and TRBJ1-6, with 7 positions matching TRBD1. CDR1 and CDR2 from the germline V gene are LNHDA and SQIVND (reference sequence). The CDR3 runs 13 residues. Trimming cost V 7 bases and J 8 bases; bases outside gene matches: 5. CDR3 sequence: CASNDRVHSPLHF. CDR3 DNA: TGTGCCAGTAATGACAGGGTACATTCACCCCTCCACTTT.

This clonotype was recorded a few times. The rearrangement links TRBV11-3 to TRBJ2-2, with 11 bases that match TRBD2. CDR3 size: 16 residues. The J segment lost 1 base and the V segment lost 5 bases, leaving 3 bases of the junction unmatched. Germline CDR1 and CDR2: SGHNT and YENEEA. CDR3 region: CASSLGLAVNTGELFF. DNA for the CDR3: TGTGCCAGCAGCCTGGGACTAGCGGTGAACACCGGGGAGCTGTTTTTT.

The J gene is TRBJ1-1, the V gene TRBV12-3 or TRBV12-4; no clear D. Trimming shortened V by 2 bases and J by 2 bases, and 12 bases separated the two germline ends. CDR3 length: 15 residues. CDR3 bases: TGTGCCAGCAGTTTACCTCGATCTGTAAACACTGAAGCTTTCTTT. Amino acids: CASSLPRSVNTEAFF.

This clonotype appeared a few times. The chain combines TRBV7-9 with TRBJ1-1; TRBD1 matches at 9 bases. V trimming: 3 bases; J trimming: 1 base; junction bases outside the gene matches: 9. The CDR3 extends over 17 amino acids. Germline CDR1 and CDR2: SEHNR and FQNEAQ (reference sequence). In nucleotides, the CDR3 is TGTGCCAGCAGCTTTAGGGGACAGGGTTTAACGAACACTGAAGCTTTCTTT. It is translated as CASSFRGQGLTNTEAFF. The variable domain in full, completed from reference TRBV7-9 and TRBJ1-1, reads DTGVSQNPRHKITKRGQNVTFRCDPISEHNRLYWYRQTLGQGPEFLTYFQNEAQLEKSRLLSDRFSAERPKGSFSTLEIQRTEQGDSAMYLCASSFRGQGLTNTEAFFGQGTRLTVV.

A few counts support this clonotype. The chain joins TRBV4-3 to TRBJ2-7, with 7 bases matching TRBD1. Germline V gene data show CDR1 as LGHNA and CDR2 as YSLEER. The CDR3 sequence is 17 residues long. The junction had 13 bases not matched to a gene; V was cut back by 1 base and J by 4 bases. CDR3 loop: CASSQGLIRDSAYEQYF. CDR3 nucleotides: TGCGCCAGCAGCCAAGGCCTGATTCGGGACAGCGCTTACGAGCAGTACTTC.

This clonotype has only a few counts. The chain uses TRBV6-2 or TRBV6-3 and TRBJ1-6; tentatively, D is TRBD1 (6 bases). The germline V gene has CDR1 MNHEY and CDR2 SVGEGT. CDR3 length equals 13 residues. Trimming removed 10 bases from V and 5 bases from J, with 12 bases in between. The CDR3 loop is CATMDSDNSPLHF. DNA for the CDR3: TGTGCCACGATGGACAGCGATAATTCACCCCTCCACTTT.

This chain links TRBV6-5 with TRBJ2-7; 9 bases match TRBD2. V was clipped by 0 bases and J by 7 bases; unmatched bases: 7. This CDR3 comprises 15 residues. The germline gives CDR1 MNHEY, CDR2 SVGAGI. CDR3 sequence reads: CASSYSAGGGGEQYF. The DNA for the CDR3 is TGTGCCAGCAGTTACTCGGCGGGAGGGGGCGGGGAGCAGTACTTC.

This clonotype turned up a few times. The V gene is TRBV7-9, the J gene TRBJ2-3, with D possibly being TRBD1 (5 bases). The germline V gene encodes CDR1 SEHNR and CDR2 FQNEAQ (reference sequence). V lost 1 base to trimming and J lost 1 base, with 6 bases between them. CDR3 size: 14 residues. CDR3 residues: CASSLEGGTDTQYF. The CDR3 region has the DNA TGTGCCAGCAGCTTAGAAGGGGGCACAGATACGCAGTATTTT. Looking up the rest from reference TRBV7-9 and TRBJ2-3 gives the full variable domain: DTGVSQNPRHKITKRGQNVTFRCDPISEHNRLYWYRQTLGQGPEFLTYFQNEAQLEKSRLLSDRFSAERPKGSFSTLEIQRTEQGDSAMYLCASSLEGGTDTQYFGPGTRLTVL.

V and J are TRBV27 and TRBJ1-2, with D possibly TRBD1 on 6 matching bases. This CDR3 comprises 15 residues. V lost 7 bases and J 3 bases, leaving 18 bases between the germline ends. Germline V gene sequence: CDR1 MNHEY, CDR2 SMNVEV (reference sequence). CDR3 DNA: TGTGCCAGCACCAAAATAGGGGGGTTTTACTATGGCTACACCTTC. Amino acids: CASTKIGGFYYGYTF.

The chain couples TRBV6-1 to TRBJ1-1; D is ambiguous. Trimming stripped 5 bases from V and 5 bases from J, with 12 bases between. CDR3 length: 13 amino acids. CDR1 and CDR2 (germline): MNHNS, SASEGT. As DNA, the CDR3 is TGTGCCAGCAGTAACCGGCCCCTGACTGAAGCTTTCTTT. Its protein product is CASSNRPLTEAFF.

The chain uses TRBV20-1 and TRBJ1-6, with D possibly TRBD1 on 6 matching bases. Trimming cost V 2 bases and J 7 bases, with 9 bases left between them. The germline V gene encodes CDR1 DFQATT and CDR2 SNEGSKA (reference sequence). This CDR3 comprises 13 residues. The CDR3 sequence is CSARWTANSPLHF. In DNA form, the CDR3 reads TGCAGTGCTAGATGGACAGCCAATTCACCCCTCCACTTT.

This clonotype was detected only once. The gene calls are TRBV18 and TRBJ2-7; no definite D call. The CDR3 is made up of 13 amino acids. V lost 6 bases and J 2 bases, leaving 11 bases between the germline ends. Per germline, CDR1 KGHSH and CDR2 LQKENI. CDR3: CASSPSAAYEQYF. The CDR3, as DNA: TGTGCCAGCTCCCCCTCGGCAGCCTACGAGCAGTACTTC.

V usage is TRBV12-3 or TRBV12-4 and J usage is TRBJ2-7, with 11 bases that match TRBD2. V shed 4 bases and J 4 bases; nucleotides not matched to a gene: 6. The CDR3 length is 15 residues. CDR3 sequence (DNA): TGTGCCAGCAGTTCATCGGGACTAGCGGATTACGAGCAGTACTTC. Translation: CASSSSGLADYEQYF.

The chain is built from TRBV7-6 and TRBJ2-3; the D is unclear. Trimming pared 3 bases from V and 2 bases from J, leaving 12 bases between. There are 15 residues in the CDR3. Germline CDR1 SGHVS, CDR2 FNYEAQ. Here the CDR3 reads CASSFQGYNTDTQYF. The CDR3, as DNA: TGTGCCAGCAGCTTCCAAGGCTACAACACAGATACGCAGTATTTT.

CDR3 sequence (DNA): TGCAGTGCTCCACGGCGGGACATCCCCCACCAAGAGACCCAGTACTTC. Encoded protein: CSAPRRDIPHQETQYF. The chain uses TRBV20-1 and TRBJ2-5; D is perhaps TRBD1 or TRBD2 (6 bases each). The CDR3 runs to 16 residues. The germline V gene encodes CDR1 DFQATT and CDR2 SNEGSKA (reference sequence). The V and J ends lost 5 bases and 0 bases respectively, with 19 bases between them.

The chain uses TRBV5-1 and TRBJ1-1; D is undetermined. Germline CDR1 SGHRS, CDR2 YFSETQ. V lost 2 bases and J lost 2, with 10 bases in between. The CDR3 contains 14 residues. Here the CDR3 reads CASSLQRFNTEAFF. The DNA for the CDR3 is TGCGCCAGCAGCTTACAACGGTTTAACACTGAAGCTTTCTTT.